These T cell receptor beta chains were read from a single sample in a study of T-cell reconstitution after alpha-beta-depleted transplantation in children. TCRdb ran MiXCR on the PCR reads and lists one entry per CDR3 protein. The sample gives about 400,000 distinct CDR3 sequences, around 21% of which show up once; 3.8% is in the top ten. The starting material was PBMCs from the stem cell graft donor, obtained from the stem cell graft. The receptors stem from a human donor who donated a stem cell graft to a child with acute myeloid leukemia. CDR3s include the opening cysteine and the closing phenylalanine or tryptophan. The order of the fields is V gene, clone size, J gene, D gene, CDR3 DNA, CDR3 protein. The D gene is left open where the match is weak. The size entry is marked missing in some rows and otherwise reads once, few, many or a size class.

TRBV9	few	TRBJ1-1	-	TGTGCCAGCAGCGTAGCTACCGGGGGCACTGAAGCTTTCTTT	CASSVATGGTEAFF
TRBV28	few	TRBJ2-1	-	TGTGCCAGCACTATTAAGGGTCTTAAGGGGCAGTTCTTC	CASTIKGLKGQFF
TRBV20-1	few	TRBJ2-7	TRBD1	TGCAGTGCTAGAACCCGGATACAGGGGGTAATGCAGTACTTC	CSARTRIQGVMQYF
TRBV20-1	few	TRBJ2-7	-	TGCAGTGCTAGAGAGCCAGGACAACCTTACGAGCAGTACTTC	CSAREPGQPYEQYF
TRBV20-1	few	TRBJ2-5	-	TGCAGTGCTAGAGCCCAAACCAACGAAGAGACCCAGTACTTC	CSARAQTNEETQYF
TRBV11-3	-	TRBJ2-3	-	TGTGCCAGCAGCACCCAACTAGTGATGACAGATACGCAGTATTTT	CASSTQLVMTDTQYF
TRBV4-3	-	TRBJ2-1	TRBD2	TGCGCCAGCAGCCAAGGTACTAGCGGGAGTCTAACGGATGAGCAGTTCTTC	CASSQGTSGSLTDEQFF
TRBV11-2	few	TRBJ2-3	-	TGTGCCAGCACCCCAACCCGTGGCAGCCCGCGCCCCACAGATACGCAGTATTTT	CASTPTRGSPRPTDTQYF
TRBV7-9	-	TRBJ2-7	TRBD2	TGTGCCAGCATGCTAGCGGGAGGGCCCCACGAGCAGTACTTC	CASMLAGGPHEQYF
TRBV10-2	-	TRBJ2-7	-	TGCGCCAGCAGGAGGGAGACAGGACTCTACGAGCAGTACTTC	CASRRETGLYEQYF
TRBV11-2	-	TRBJ2-7	-	TGTGCCAGCAGCTCCCTGAGCGGCAGATGGACCTACGAGCAGTACTTC	CASSSLSGRWTYEQYF
TRBV4-3	many	TRBJ1-2	-	TGCGCCAGCAGCCAAGATAGGGCAGGCAGCTATGGCTACACCTTC	CASSQDRAGSYGYTF
TRBV29-1	few	TRBJ2-2	-	TGCAGCGGGCTACAGGCCACGAACACCGGGGAGCTGTTTTTT	CSGLQATNTGELFF
TRBV21-1	few	TRBJ2-7	-	TGTGCCAGCAGCATCCGGGACAGGGTTGACTACGAGCAGTACTTC	CASSIRDRVDYEQYF
TRBV9	-	TRBJ2-1	-	TGTGCCAGCAGCGCCCGGGGCTACCTGACGCCTTCCCATGAGCAGTTCTTC	CASSARGYLTPSHEQFF
TRBV2	-	TRBJ1-1	-	TGTGCCAGCAGTGAAGGGAGACAAACTGAAGCTTTCTTT	CASSEGRQTEAFF
TRBV12-3/TRBV12-4	few	TRBJ2-6	-	TGTGCCAGCAGCCGAGAAGGGACAAACCTTCCTGGGGCCAACGTCCTGACTTTC	CASSREGTNLPGANVLTF
TRBV4-2	many	TRBJ2-7	TRBD2	TGTGCCAGCAGCCAAGAGGCTAGCGGGGGCTCCTACGAGCAGTACTTC	CASSQEASGGSYEQYF
TRBV9	-	TRBJ1-2	TRBD1	TGTGCCAGCAGAGGCTTGGGACAGGGGGCCCTCAACTATGGCTACACCTTC	CASRGLGQGALNYGYTF
TRBV12-3/TRBV12-4	few	TRBJ2-5	TRBD1	TGTGCCAGCAACCGGGACAGGGAAGAGACCCAGTACTTC	CASNRDREETQYF
TRBV12-3/TRBV12-4	few	TRBJ2-7	TRBD2	TGTGCCAGCAGTTCTACCTCGGGACTAGTACCTTACGAGCAGTACTTC	CASSSTSGLVPYEQYF
TRBV5-1	-	TRBJ2-5	TRBD2	TGCGCCAGCAGCTCAAGCGGGAGGTGGGAGACCCAGTACTTC	CASSSSGRWETQYF
TRBV12-3/TRBV12-4	-	TRBJ2-5	-	TGTGCCAGCACTCGGGACTTTCAAGAGACCCAGTACTTC	CASTRDFQETQYF
TRBV27	-	TRBJ1-1	-	TGTGCCAGCAGTTTTGACTCCGTGGACACTGAAGCTTTCTTT	CASSFDSVDTEAFF
TRBV28	-	TRBJ2-2	-	TGTGCCAGCAGTTCTTATAGCACCGGGGAGCTGTTTTTT	CASSSYSTGELFF
TRBV10-2	many	TRBJ1-6	TRBD1	TGCGCCACCAAGGGACAGAGACTAGGGAATTCACCCCTCCACTTT	CATKGQRLGNSPLHF
TRBV12-3/TRBV12-4	few	TRBJ2-7	-	TGTGCCAGCAGCATTGGTGCGGGATTATTCTCCTACGAGCAGTACTTC	CASSIGAGLFSYEQYF
TRBV20-1	few	TRBJ2-5	-	TGCAGTGCTAGTCGTGGAACAGGGCAGGAAGAGACCCAGTACTTC	CSASRGTGQEETQYF
TRBV7-2	-	TRBJ2-2	TRBD2	TGTGCCAGCAGCTTAGTAGCGGGGGCGAACACCGGGGAGCTGTTTTTT	CASSLVAGANTGELFF
TRBV12-3/TRBV12-4	few	TRBJ2-5	-	TGTGCCAGCAGTTTATCAGCAGGGGAACGCACCCAGTACTTC	CASSLSAGERTQYF
TRBV29-1	many	TRBJ2-1	TRBD2	TGCAGCGTTGAAGGAACTAGCGGGAACTACAATGAGCAGTTCTTC	CSVEGTSGNYNEQFF
TRBV11-2	many	TRBJ2-7	TRBD2	TGTGCCAGCAGCACCATAGCGGGAGATCTCTACGAGCAGTACTTC	CASSTIAGDLYEQYF
TRBV2	-	TRBJ2-7	TRBD2	TGTGCCAGCAGCGGGACTAGACGGTACGAGCAGTACTTC	CASSGTRRYEQYF
TRBV7-9	few	TRBJ2-1	-	TGTGCCAGCAGCTTAGCGGAGCAGTTCTTC	CASSLAEQFF
TRBV7-2	many	TRBJ2-1	TRBD2	TGTGCCAGCAGCTTAGGGCTAGCGGCGTCTATGTGGTTCTTC	CASSLGLAASMWFF
TRBV18	-	TRBJ2-5	-	TGTGCCAGCTCACCACTGCGGTCCGGGACCCAAGAGACCCAGTACTTC	CASSPLRSGTQETQYF
TRBV5-6	-	TRBJ2-1	TRBD2	TGTGCCAGCAGCTTGTGTTACACTAGCGGGAGTAATGAGCAGTTCTTC	CASSLCYTSGSNEQFF
TRBV7-9	few	TRBJ1-1	-	TGTGCCAGCAGCTTAGAGGTCACTGAAGCTTTCTTT	CASSLEVTEAFF
TRBV29-1	many	TRBJ2-1	-	TGCAGCGTTGTTGGGGTAGTTGGCTACAATGAGCAGTTCTTC	CSVVGVVGYNEQFF
TRBV18	-	TRBJ2-1	TRBD2	TGTGCCAGCTCACCACCGGGGCTAGCGGGATCCTACAATGAGCAGTTCTTC	CASSPPGLAGSYNEQFF
TRBV6-5	-	TRBJ1-2	-	TGTGCCAGCAGTTCAGGGGTCGACTATGGCTACACCTTC	CASSSGVDYGYTF
TRBV28	-	TRBJ1-1	TRBD1	TGTGCCAGCAGTTTAAGGGACAGCCCGAACACTGAAGCTTTCTTT	CASSLRDSPNTEAFF
TRBV20-1	many	TRBJ2-2	-	TGCAGTGCTAGAGGGCTAGCGACGAACACCGGGGAGCTGTTTTTT	CSARGLATNTGELFF
TRBV29-1	medium-sized	TRBJ1-2	-	TGCAGCGTTGAGCGCGTCGCTAACTATGGCTACACCTTC	CSVERVANYGYTF
TRBV7-8	-	TRBJ2-7	TRBD1	TGTGCCAGCAGCTCGGACAGGGGGGGCGACGAGCAGTACTTC	CASSSDRGGDEQYF
TRBV12-3/TRBV12-4	few	TRBJ2-1	TRBD2	TGTGCCAGCACCCTACCAGGGACTAACTACAATGAGCAGTTCTTC	CASTLPGTNYNEQFF